A single sample is the source of the 12 T cell receptor beta chains below, sequenced in a study of HIV-infected children after antiretroviral therapy interruption. Specified treatment: PENTA 11 planned treatment interruption arm or continuous ART arm. The TCR library was built from RNA with a 3' RACE protocol and unique molecular identifiers. Via MiXCR, TCRdb re-called the 3' RACE reads, giving one row per CDR3 protein. This sample has 15,000 to 16,000 distinct CDR3 sequences, with 3% to 3.5% found just once. The sequences come from CD45RA+ CD4+ T cells from PBMCs, collected from a donor given antiretroviral therapy, either interrupted or continuous. As for subset: naive CD4+ CD45RA+ CD45RO- T cells. These receptors originate from a child aged 2 to 17 with HIV.

In this sample, this clonotype turned up many times. This chain links TRBV4-1 with TRBJ2-3; D is unresolved. Trimming took off 1 base at V and 6 bases at J, with 5 bases between the two ends. The CDR3 length is 12 residues. Germline V gene sequence: CDR1 MGHRA, CDR2 YSYEKL. The CDR3 reads CASSQALDTQYF. CDR3 nucleotide sequence: TGCGCCAGCAGCCAAGCGCTCGATACGCAGTATTTT.

This clonotype occurred many times. The J gene is TRBJ2-2, the V gene TRBV2, with D possibly matching TRBD1 (6 bases). Trimming stripped 4 bases from V and 5 bases from J, with 8 bases between. Germline values: CDR1 SNHLY, CDR2 FYNNEI. The CDR3 totals 13 residues. The CDR3: CASSVGQTGELFF. The CDR3 bases are TGTGCCAGCAGTGTAGGACAGACCGGGGAGCTGTTTTTT.

By frequency in the sample, this clonotype is large (0.1 to 1%). The V call is TRBV5-1, the J call TRBJ1-2; TRBD1 is a possible D gene (5 bases). Germline assignment: CDR1 SGHRS and CDR2 YFSETQ. The germline V and J ends were trimmed by 5 bases and 1 base, with 12 bases remaining between them. The CDR3 has 14 amino acids. The DNA of the CDR3 is TGCGCCAGCAGATTACAGGATGGTAACTATGGCTACACCTTC. Translating it yields CASRLQDGNYGYTF.

This clonotype was seen repeatedly, ten times or more. The gene calls are TRBV4-2 and TRBJ2-7; D call uncertain. The V and J ends lost 0 bases and 10 bases respectively, with 10 bases between them. The CDR3 sequence is 12 residues long. CDR1 LGHNA and CDR2 YNFKEQ come from the germline V gene. CDR3 nucleotides: TGTGCCAGCAGCCAAGATGCTTATGAACAGTACTTC. Translated, it gives CASSQDAYEQYF.

The J gene is TRBJ2-6, the V gene TRBV12-3 or TRBV12-4; 10 bases map to TRBD1. This CDR3 comprises 17 residues. CDR3 region: CASGSGQGIRGANVLTF. CDR3 in DNA: TGTGCTAGTGGTTCGGGACAGGGGATTCGTGGGGCCAACGTCCTGACTTTC.

The sample holds one count of this clonotype. The chain employs TRBV9 and TRBJ2-7; D possibly corresponds to TRBD1 (6 bases). V was clipped by 0 bases and J by 3 bases, with 16 bases between them. The V gene's germline CDR1 is SGDLS and CDR2 YYNGEE. The CDR3 covers 16 residues. CDR3: CASSVGSRTDHYEQYF. The CDR3 DNA reads as TGTGCCAGCAGCGTAGGATCCAGGACAGACCACTACGAGCAGTACTTC.

This clonotype was seen at least ten times. V and J are TRBV28 and TRBJ1-6, with D tentatively TRBD1 (6 bases). Per the germline V gene, CDR1 is MDHEN and CDR2 is SYDVKM. The V end lost 4 bases, the J end lost 5 bases, and 12 bases lay between the germline ends. The length of the CDR3 is 15 residues. Here the CDR3 reads CASSSSRGNNSPLHF. The DNA for the CDR3 is TGTGCCAGCAGTTCCTCCAGGGGCAATAATTCACCCCTCCACTTT.

The table lists this clonotype with many counts. The CDR3 here is CASSPTPGQGFGETQYF. CDR3 nucleotide sequence: TGTGCCAGCAGTCCAACTCCGGGACAGGGTTTTGGAGAGACCCAGTACTTC. The chain employs TRBV6-2 or TRBV6-3 and TRBJ2-5, with 9 positions matching TRBD1. Germline V gives CDR1 MNHEY, CDR2 SVGEGT. This CDR3 has 17 amino acids. Losses at the gene ends were 5 bases for V and 4 bases for J; bases not matched to a gene: 14.

This clonotype was recorded many times. CDR3 amino acids: CASSRQGEAFF. The CDR3 DNA reads TGTGCCAGCAGCCGACAGGGGGAAGCTTTCTTT. The rearrangement uses TRBV6-6 and TRBJ1-1; TRBD1 agrees at 8 bases. After removal of 6 bases from V and 8 bases from J, the junction contained 2 bases not matched to a gene. The germline V gene encodes CDR1 MNHNY and CDR2 SVGAGI (reference sequence). CDR3 length: 11 amino acids.

This clonotype was seen ten or more times. The CDR3 nucleotides are TGTGCCAGCAGAAGGGCCACCGGAGGGCTGTTTTTT. It translates to CASRRATGGLFF. V gene TRBV2 combines with J gene TRBJ2-2, with a tentative D call TRBD2 (5 bases). CDR1 is SNHLY, CDR2 FYNNEI, per germline. This CDR3 comprises 12 residues. Trimming took off 6 bases at V and 13 bases at J, with 15 bases between the two ends.

This clonotype has at least ten counts. The chain couples TRBV19 to TRBJ2-1, with D hard to call. Germline CDR1 reads LNHDA; CDR2 reads SQIVND (reference sequence). Trimming took off 3 bases at V and 7 bases at J, with 13 bases between the two ends. CDR3 length: 14 residues. The CDR3: CASSIPSTWNEQFF. As DNA, the CDR3 is TGTGCCAGTAGTATCCCCTCTACCTGGAATGAGCAGTTCTTC.

The chain employs TRBV10-3 and TRBJ2-1; 8 bases are shared with TRBD2. V was pared by 4 bases and J by 3 bases, with 8 bases of the junction left unmatched. Germline-derived CDR1 and CDR2 are ENHRY and SYGVKD. The CDR3 spans 16 residues. The CDR3, as DNA: TGTGCCATCAGTGCTTGGGTAGCGGGGAACTACAATGAGCAGTTCTTC. This translates into CAISAWVAGNYNEQFF.